This is a list of T cell receptor beta chains from one sample in a study of beta chain features in type 1 diabetes. Here immunoSEQ multiplex PCR was the method, and the copy in TCRdb shows in-frame clones only, minus some. The sample shows about 160,000 clones, roughly 8% of them seen only once. The sample comprised central memory CD4+ T cells from blood. The source of these receptors is a man younger than 30 with type 1 diabetes. Both conserved end residues are part of each CDR3. D genes are given only for firm matches. Not all rows give a size; the values are once, few, many and, for expanded clones, a class.

d_call j_call v_call clone_size cdr3_aa cdr3_nt
NA TRBJ1-5 TRBV19 few CASSISGRWSNQPQHF TGTGCCAGTAGTATCAGCGGCAGGTGGAGCAATCAGCCCCAGCATTTT
NA TRBJ1-5 TRBV30 few CAWSVRGSNQPQHF TGTGCCTGGAGTGTAAGGGGGAGCAATCAGCCCCAGCATTTT
NA TRBJ2-4 TRBV5-6 NA CASSSDSSPIQYF TGTGCCAGCAGCTCGGACAGTTCTCCCATTCAGTACTTC
NA TRBJ2-1 TRBV5-4 NA CASSQAAEGGEQFF TGTGCCAGCAGCCAAGCGGCTGAAGGAGGCGAGCAGTTCTTC
NA TRBJ1-1 TRBV7-2 NA CASSLYRGTAFF TGTGCCAGCAGCTTATACCGGGGGACCGCTTTCTTT
NA TRBJ2-7 TRBV5-8 many CASREEDYEQYF TGTGCCAGCAGAGAAGAGGACTACGAGCAGTACTTC
TRBD1 TRBJ1-1 TRBV10-3 NA CAISDAQGALTEAFF TGTGCCATCAGTGACGCACAGGGGGCACTCACTGAAGCTTTCTTT
NA TRBJ2-6 TRBV4-3 few CASSQQGSGANVLTF TGCGCCAGCAGCCAACAGGGCTCTGGGGCCAACGTCCTGACTTTC
NA TRBJ2-7 TRBV7-2 NA CASSRNPGYEQYF TGTGCCAGCAGCCGCAATCCGGGCTACGAGCAGTACTTC
TRBD2 TRBJ2-5 TRBV25-1 NA CASSPSGGLPQETQYF TGTGCCAGCAGTCCTTCGGGGGGACTACCCCAAGAGACCCAGTACTTC
NA TRBJ2-7 TRBV7-2 few CASSLAAGAYEQYF TGTGCCAGCAGCTTAGCCGCAGGCGCCTACGAGCAGTACTTC
NA TRBJ1-1 TRBV5-1 NA CASSLRGRGKGAEAFF TGCGCCAGCAGCTTGAGGGGTAGGGGTAAAGGGGCTGAAGCTTTCTTT
NA TRBJ2-1 TRBV5-4 few CASSSQGGGPYNEQFF TGTGCCAGCAGCTCGCAAGGGGGAGGGCCTTACAATGAGCAGTTCTTC
TRBD2 TRBJ2-2 TRBV5-6 many CASIGGGSHTGELFF TGTGCCAGCATAGGTGGCGGGAGTCACACCGGGGAGCTGTTTTTT
NA TRBJ2-5 TRBV5-1 NA CASSLGREETQYF TGCGCCAGCAGCTTGGGTAGGGAGGAGACCCAGTACTTC
NA TRBJ2-5 TRBV28 many CASSYGGGGQETQYF TGTGCCAGCAGTTACGGCGGGGGCGGCCAAGAGACCCAGTACTTC
NA TRBJ2-7 TRBV19 few CASSTQGTYEQYF TGTGCCAGTAGTACCCAGGGAACCTACGAGCAGTACTTC